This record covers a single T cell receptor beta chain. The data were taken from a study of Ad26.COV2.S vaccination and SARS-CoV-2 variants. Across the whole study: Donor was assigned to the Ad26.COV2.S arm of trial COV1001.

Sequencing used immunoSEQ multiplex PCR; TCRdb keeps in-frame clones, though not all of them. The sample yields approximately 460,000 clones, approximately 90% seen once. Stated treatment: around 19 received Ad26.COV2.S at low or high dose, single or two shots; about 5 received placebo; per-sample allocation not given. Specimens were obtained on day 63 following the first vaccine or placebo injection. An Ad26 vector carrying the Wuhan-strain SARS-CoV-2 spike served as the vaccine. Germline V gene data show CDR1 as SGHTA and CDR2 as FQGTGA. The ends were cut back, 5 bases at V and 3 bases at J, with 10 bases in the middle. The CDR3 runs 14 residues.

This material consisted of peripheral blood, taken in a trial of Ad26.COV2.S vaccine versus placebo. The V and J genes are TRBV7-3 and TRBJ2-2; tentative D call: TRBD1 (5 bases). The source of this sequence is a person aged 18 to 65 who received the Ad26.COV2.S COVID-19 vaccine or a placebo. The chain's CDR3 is CASSDVTDTGELFF. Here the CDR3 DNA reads TGTGCCAGCAGCGATGTGACAGACACCGGGGAGCTGTTTTTT.